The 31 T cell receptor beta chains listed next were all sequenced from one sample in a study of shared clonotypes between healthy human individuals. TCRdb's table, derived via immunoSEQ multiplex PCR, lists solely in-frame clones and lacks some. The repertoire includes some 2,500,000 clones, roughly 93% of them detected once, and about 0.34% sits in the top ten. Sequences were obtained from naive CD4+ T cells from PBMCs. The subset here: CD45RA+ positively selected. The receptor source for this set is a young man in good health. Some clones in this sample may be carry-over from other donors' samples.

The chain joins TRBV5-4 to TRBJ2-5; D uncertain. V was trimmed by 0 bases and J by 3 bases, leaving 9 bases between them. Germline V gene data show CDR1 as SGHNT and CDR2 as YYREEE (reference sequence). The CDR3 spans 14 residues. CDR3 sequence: CASSLARTEETQYF. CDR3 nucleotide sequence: TGTGCCAGCAGCTTGGCCCGAACAGAAGAGACCCAGTACTTC.

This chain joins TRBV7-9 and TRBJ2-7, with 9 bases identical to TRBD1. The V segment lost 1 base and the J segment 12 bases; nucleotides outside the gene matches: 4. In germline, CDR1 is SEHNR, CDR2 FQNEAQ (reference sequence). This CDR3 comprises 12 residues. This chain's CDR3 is CASSLGPGQGYF. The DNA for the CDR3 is TGTGCCAGCAGCTTAGGTCCGGGACAGGGGTACTTC.

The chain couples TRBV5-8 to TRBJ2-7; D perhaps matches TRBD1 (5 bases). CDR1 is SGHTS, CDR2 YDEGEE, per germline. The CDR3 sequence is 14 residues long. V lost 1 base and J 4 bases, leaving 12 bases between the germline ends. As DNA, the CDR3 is TGTGCCAGCAGCTTGTTACCAGGGTTATACGAGCAGTACTTC. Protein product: CASSLLPGLYEQYF.

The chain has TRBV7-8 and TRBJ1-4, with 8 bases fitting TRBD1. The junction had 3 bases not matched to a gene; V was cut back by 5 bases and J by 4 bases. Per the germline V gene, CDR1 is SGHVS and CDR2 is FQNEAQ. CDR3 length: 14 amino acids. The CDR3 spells CASSQGQVNEKLFF. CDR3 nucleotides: TGTGCCAGCAGCCAGGGACAGGTTAATGAAAAACTGTTTTTT. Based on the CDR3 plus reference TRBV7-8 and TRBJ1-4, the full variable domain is GAGVSQSPRYKVAKRGQDVALRCDPISGHVSLFWYQQALGQGPEFLTYFQNEAQLDKSGLPSDRFFAERPEGSVSTLKIQRTQQEDSAVYLCASSQGQVNEKLFFGSGTQLSVL.

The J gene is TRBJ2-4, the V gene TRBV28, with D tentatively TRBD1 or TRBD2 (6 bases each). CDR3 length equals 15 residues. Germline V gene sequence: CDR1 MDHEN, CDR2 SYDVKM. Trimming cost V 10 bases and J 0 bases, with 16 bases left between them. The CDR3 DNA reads TGTGCCACCTCCACGGGGGCTCTAGCCAAAAACATTCAGTACTTC. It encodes CATSTGALAKNIQYF.

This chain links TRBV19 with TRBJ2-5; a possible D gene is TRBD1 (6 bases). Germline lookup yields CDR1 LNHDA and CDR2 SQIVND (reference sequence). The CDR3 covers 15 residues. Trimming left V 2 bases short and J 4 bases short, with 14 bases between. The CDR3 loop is CASSITVGRGETQYF. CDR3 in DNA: TGTGCCAGTAGTATAACCGTCGGCAGGGGAGAGACCCAGTACTTC.

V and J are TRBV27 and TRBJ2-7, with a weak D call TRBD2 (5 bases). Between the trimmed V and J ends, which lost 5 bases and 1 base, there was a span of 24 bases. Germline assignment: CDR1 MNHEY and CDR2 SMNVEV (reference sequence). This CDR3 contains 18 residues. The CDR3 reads CASSLRYSNGPGSYEQYF. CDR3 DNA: TGTGCCAGCAGTCTTAGATACTCTAACGGTCCGGGGTCCTACGAGCAGTACTTC.

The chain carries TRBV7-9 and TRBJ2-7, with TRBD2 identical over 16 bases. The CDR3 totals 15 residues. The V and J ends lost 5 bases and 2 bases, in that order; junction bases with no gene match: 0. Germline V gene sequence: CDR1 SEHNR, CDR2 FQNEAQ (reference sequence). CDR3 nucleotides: TGTGCCAGCAGCGGGACTAGCGGGAGGGCCTACGAGCAGTACTTC. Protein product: CASSGTSGRAYEQYF. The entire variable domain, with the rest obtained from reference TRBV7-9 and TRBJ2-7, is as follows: DTGVSQNPRHKITKRGQNVTFRCDPISEHNRLYWYRQTLGQGPEFLTYFQNEAQLEKSRLLSDRFSAERPKGSFSTLEIQRTEQGDSAMYLCASSGTSGRAYEQYFGPGTRLTVT.

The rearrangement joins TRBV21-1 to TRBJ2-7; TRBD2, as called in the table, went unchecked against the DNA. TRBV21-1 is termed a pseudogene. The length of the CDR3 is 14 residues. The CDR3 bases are TGTGCCAGCCTTAGCGGGAGCGCCCTCTACGAGCAGTACTTC. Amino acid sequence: CASLSGSALYEQYF.

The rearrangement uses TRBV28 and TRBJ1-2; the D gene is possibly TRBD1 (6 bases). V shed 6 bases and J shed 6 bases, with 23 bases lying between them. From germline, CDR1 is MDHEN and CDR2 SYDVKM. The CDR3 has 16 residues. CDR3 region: CASSQPGGPLRHGYTF. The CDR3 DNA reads TGTGCCAGCAGCCAACCCGGGGGGCCTTTAAGGCATGGCTACACCTTC.

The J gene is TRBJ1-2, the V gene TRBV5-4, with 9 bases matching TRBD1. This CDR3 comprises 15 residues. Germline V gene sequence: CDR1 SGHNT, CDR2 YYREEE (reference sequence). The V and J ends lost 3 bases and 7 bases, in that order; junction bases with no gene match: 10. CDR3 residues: CASSYPGQGLIGYTF. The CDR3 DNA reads TGTGCCAGCAGCTATCCGGGACAGGGCTTGATTGGCTACACCTTC.

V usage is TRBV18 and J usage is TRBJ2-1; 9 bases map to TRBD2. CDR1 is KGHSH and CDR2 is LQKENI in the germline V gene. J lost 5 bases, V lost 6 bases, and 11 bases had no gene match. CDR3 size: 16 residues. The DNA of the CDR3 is TGTGCCAGCTCTCCGCGAGGGGCTAGCGGGAACAATGAGCAGTTCTTC. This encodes CASSPRGASGNNEQFF.

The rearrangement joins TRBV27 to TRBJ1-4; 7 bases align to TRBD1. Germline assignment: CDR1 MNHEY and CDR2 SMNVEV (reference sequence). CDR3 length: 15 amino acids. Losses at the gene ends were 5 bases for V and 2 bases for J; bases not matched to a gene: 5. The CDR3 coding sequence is TGTGCCAGCAGTCGTTGGACAGGCACTAATGAAAAACTGTTTTTT. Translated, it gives CASSRWTGTNEKLFF.

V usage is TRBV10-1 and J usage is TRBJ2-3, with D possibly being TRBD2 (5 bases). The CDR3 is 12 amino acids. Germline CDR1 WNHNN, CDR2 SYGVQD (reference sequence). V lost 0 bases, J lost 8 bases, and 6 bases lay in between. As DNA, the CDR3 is TGCGCCAGCAGTGAGTCACGGGGTACGCAGTATTTT. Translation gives CASSESRGTQYF.

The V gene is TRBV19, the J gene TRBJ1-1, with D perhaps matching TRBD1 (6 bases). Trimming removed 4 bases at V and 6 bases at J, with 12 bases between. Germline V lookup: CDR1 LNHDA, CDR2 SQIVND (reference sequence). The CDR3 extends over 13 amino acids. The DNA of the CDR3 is TGTGCCAGTAGTAATCGTCGGGGGCCTGAAGCTTTCTTT. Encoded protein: CASSNRRGPEAFF.

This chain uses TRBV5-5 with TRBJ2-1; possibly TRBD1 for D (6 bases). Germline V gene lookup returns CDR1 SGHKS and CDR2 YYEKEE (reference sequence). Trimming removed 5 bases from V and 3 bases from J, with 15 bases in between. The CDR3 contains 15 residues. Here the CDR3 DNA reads TGTGCCAGCAGTCAGGGGACGTACCTCTACAATGAGCAGTTCTTC. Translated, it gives CASSQGTYLYNEQFF.

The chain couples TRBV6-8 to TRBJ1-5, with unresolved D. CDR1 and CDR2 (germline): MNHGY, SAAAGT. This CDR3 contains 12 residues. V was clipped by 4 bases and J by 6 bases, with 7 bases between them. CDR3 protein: CASSFEAQPQHF. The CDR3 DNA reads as TGTGCCAGCAGTTTTGAGGCTCAGCCCCAGCATTTT.

This chain's CDR3 is CASSPSKGLGNTIYF. The DNA for the CDR3 is TGTGCCAGCAGCCCCTCGAAGGGCTTGGGAAACACCATATATTTT. This chain joins TRBV4-2 and TRBJ1-3; D is undetermined. Per the germline V gene, CDR1 is LGHNA and CDR2 is YNFKEQ. The V end was cut by 4 bases, the J end by 4 bases, with 14 bases between. This CDR3 has 15 amino acids.

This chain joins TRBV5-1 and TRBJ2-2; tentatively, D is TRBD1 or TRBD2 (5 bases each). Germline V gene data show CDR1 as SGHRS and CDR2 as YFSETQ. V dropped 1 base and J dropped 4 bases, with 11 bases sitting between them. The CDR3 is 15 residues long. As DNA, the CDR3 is TGCGCCAGCAGCTTGCCCCGGGGCCCCACCGGGGAGCTGTTTTTT. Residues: CASSLPRGPTGELFF.

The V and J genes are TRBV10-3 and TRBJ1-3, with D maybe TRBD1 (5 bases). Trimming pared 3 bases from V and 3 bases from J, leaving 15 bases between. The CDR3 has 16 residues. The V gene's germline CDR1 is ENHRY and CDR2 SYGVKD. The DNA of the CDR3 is TGTGCCATCAGTGAATTTCAGGGCGTCTATGGAAACACCATATATTTT. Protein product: CAISEFQGVYGNTIYF.

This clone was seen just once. The CDR3 is CASSVGTGIGELFF. The CDR3 coding sequence is TGTGCCAGCAGCGTGGGGACAGGGATCGGGGAGCTGTTTTTT. The gene calls are TRBV9 and TRBJ2-2; 9 bases align to TRBD1. Germline V gene lookup returns CDR1 SGDLS and CDR2 YYNGEE. V dropped 2 bases and J dropped 7; count of bases not matched to a gene: 3. CDR3 length: 14 amino acids.

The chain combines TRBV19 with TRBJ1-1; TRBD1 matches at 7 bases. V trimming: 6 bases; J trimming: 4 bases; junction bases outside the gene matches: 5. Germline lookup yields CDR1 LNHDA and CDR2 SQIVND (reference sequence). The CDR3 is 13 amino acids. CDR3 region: CASRDRDGTEAFF. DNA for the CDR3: TGTGCCAGTAGAGACAGGGATGGCACTGAAGCTTTCTTT. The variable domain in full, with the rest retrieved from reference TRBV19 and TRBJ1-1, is DGGITQSPKYLFRKEGQNVTLSCEQNLNHDAMYWYRQDPGQGLRLIYYSQIVNDFQKGDIAEGYSVSREKKESFPLTVTSAQKNPTAFYLCASRDRDGTEAFFGQGTRLTVV.

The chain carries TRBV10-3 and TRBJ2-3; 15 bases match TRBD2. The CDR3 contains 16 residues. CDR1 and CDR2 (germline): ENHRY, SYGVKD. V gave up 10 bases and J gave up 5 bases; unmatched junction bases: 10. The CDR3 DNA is TGTGCCACCGTCGTAGGACTAGCGGGAGGGGAAGATACGCAGTATTTT. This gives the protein CATVVGLAGGEDTQYF.

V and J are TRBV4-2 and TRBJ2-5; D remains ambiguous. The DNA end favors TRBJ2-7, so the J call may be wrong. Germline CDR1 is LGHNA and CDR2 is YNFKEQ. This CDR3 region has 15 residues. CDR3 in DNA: TGTGCCAGCAGCCAAGCCCTGGGAAAAGGCTACGAGCAGTACTTC. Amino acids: CASSQALGKGYEQYF.

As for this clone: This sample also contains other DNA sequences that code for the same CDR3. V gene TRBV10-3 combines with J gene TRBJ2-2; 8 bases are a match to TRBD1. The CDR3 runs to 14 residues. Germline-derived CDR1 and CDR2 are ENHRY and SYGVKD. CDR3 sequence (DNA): TGTGCTACCCAAACGGCAGGGGGCCACGGGGAGCTGTTTTTT. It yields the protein CATQTAGGHGELFF.

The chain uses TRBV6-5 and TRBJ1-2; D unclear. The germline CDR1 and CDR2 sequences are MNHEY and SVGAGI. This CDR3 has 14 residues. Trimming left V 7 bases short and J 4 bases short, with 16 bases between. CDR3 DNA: TGTGCCAGCACTCAAGCCCCCACAGTCTATGGCTACACCTTC. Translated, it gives CASTQAPTVYGYTF.

CDR3 DNA sequence: TGTGCCAGTAGCGGGGCCCGATCCTCTAACTATGGCTACACCTTC. Its translation is CASSGARSSNYGYTF. The V call is TRBV19, the J call TRBJ1-2, with D possibly matching TRBD1 (5 bases). Germline V CDR1 and CDR2: LNHDA, SQIVND (reference sequence). This CDR3 contains 15 residues. Between the trimmed V and J ends, which lost 6 bases and 0 bases, there was a span of 14 bases.

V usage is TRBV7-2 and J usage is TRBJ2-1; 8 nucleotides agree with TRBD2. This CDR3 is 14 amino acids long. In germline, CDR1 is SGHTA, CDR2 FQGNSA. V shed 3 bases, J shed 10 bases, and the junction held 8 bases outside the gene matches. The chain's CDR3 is CASSFGTRGGEQFF. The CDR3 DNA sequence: TGTGCCAGCAGCTTCGGGACTAGGGGGGGCGAGCAGTTCTTC.

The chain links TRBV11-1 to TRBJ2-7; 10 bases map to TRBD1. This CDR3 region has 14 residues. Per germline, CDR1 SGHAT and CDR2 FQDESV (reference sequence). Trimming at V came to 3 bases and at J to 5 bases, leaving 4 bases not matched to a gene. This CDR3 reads CASSFGTGANEQYF. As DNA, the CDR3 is TGTGCCAGCAGCTTCGGGACAGGGGCCAACGAGCAGTACTTC. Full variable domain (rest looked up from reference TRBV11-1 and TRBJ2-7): EAEVAQSPRYKITEKSQAVAFWCDPISGHATLYWYRQILGQGPELLVQFQDESVVDDSQLPKDRFSAERLKGVDSTLKIQPAELGDSAMYLCASSFGTGANEQYFGPGTRLTVT.

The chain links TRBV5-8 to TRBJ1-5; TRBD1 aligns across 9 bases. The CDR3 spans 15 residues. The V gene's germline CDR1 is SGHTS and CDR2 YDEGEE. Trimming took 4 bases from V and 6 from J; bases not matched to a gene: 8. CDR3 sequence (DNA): TGTGCCAGCAGCCTTGGACAGGGGATGGTTCAGCCCCAGCATTTT. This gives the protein CASSLGQGMVQPQHF.

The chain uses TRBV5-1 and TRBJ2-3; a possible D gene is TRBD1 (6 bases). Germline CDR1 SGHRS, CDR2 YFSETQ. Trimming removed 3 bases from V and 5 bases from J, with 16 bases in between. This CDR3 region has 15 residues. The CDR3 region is CASSSHREGGDTQYF. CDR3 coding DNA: TGCGCCAGCAGCTCCCACAGGGAAGGAGGAGATACGCAGTATTTT.